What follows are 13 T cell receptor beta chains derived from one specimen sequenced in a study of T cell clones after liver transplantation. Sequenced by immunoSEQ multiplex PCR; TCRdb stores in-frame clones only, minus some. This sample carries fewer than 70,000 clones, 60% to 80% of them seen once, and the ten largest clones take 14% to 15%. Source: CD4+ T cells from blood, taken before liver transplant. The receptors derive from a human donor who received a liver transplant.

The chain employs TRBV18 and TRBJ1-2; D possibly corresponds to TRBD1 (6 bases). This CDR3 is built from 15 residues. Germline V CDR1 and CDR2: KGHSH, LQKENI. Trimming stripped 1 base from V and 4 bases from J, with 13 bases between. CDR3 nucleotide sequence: TGTGCCAGCTCACCACAGGGGGTTGACGGCTATGGCTACACCTTC. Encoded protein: CASSPQGVDGYGYTF.

The CDR3 sequence is CASTFRQGTGELFF. CDR3 sequence (DNA): TGTGCCAGCACCTTTCGACAGGGGACCGGGGAGCTGTTTTTT. The chain recombines TRBV5-8 with TRBJ2-2; 8 bases map to TRBD1. V was clipped by 6 bases and J by 5 bases; unmatched bases: 6. Germline assignment: CDR1 SGHTS and CDR2 YDEGEE. This CDR3 spans 14 amino acids.

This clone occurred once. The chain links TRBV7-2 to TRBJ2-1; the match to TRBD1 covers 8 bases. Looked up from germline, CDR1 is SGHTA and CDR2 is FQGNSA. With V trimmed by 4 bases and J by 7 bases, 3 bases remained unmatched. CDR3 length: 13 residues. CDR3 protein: CASSSTGGNEQFF. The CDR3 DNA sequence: TGTGCCAGCAGCTCCACAGGGGGTAATGAGCAGTTCTTC.

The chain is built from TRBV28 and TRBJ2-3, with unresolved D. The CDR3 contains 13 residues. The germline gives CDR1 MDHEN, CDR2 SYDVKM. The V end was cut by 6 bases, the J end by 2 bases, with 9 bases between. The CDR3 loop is CASRLLHTDTQYF. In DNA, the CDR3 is TGTGCCAGCAGACTTCTCCACACAGATACGCAGTATTTT.

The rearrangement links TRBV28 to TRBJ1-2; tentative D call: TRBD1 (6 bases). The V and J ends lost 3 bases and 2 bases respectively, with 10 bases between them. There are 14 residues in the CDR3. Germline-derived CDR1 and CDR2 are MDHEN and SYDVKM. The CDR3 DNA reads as TGTGCCAGCAGTTTGGGACATTCAAACTATGGCTACACCTTC. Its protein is CASSLGHSNYGYTF.

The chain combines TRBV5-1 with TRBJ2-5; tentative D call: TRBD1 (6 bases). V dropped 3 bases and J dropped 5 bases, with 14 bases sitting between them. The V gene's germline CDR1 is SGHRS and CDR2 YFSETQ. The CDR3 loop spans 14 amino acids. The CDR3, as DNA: TGCGCCAGCAGCTCGGACAGCGGCGGGGAGACCCAGTACTTC. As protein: CASSSDSGGETQYF.

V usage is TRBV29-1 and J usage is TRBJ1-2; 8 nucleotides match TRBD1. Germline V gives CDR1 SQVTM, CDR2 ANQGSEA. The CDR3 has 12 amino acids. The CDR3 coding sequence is TGCGGTGGACAGGGAGCCGATTATGGCTACACCTTC. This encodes CGGQGADYGYTF.

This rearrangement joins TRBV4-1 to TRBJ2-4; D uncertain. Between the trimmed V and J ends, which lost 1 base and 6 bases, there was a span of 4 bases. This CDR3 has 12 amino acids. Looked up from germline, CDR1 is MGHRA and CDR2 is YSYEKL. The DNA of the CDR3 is TGCGCCAGCAGCCAAGCCGGAAACATTCAGTACTTC. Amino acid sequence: CASSQAGNIQYF.

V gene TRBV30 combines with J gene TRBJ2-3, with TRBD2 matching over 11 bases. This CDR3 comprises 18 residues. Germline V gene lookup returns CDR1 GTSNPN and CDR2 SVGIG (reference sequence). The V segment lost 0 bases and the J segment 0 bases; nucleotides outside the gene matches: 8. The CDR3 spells CAWSVFLAGGLSTDTQYF. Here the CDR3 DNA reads TGTGCCTGGAGTGTTTTCCTAGCGGGGGGTCTCAGCACAGATACGCAGTATTTT.

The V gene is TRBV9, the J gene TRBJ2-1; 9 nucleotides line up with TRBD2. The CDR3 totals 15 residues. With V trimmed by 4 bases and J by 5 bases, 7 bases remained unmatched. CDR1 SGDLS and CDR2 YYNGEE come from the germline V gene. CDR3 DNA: TGTGCCAGCAGCCCGCGGGGGGGCCAAGACAATGAGCAGTTCTTC. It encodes CASSPRGGQDNEQFF.

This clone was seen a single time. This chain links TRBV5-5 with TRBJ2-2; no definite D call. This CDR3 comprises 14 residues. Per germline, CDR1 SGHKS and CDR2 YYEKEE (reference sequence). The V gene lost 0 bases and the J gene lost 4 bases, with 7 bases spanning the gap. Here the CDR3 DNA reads TGTGCCAGCAGCTTGGTTTGGAGCACCGGGGAGCTGTTTTTT. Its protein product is CASSLVWSTGELFF. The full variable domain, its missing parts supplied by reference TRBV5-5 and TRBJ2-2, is DAGVTQSPTHLIKTRGQQVTLRCSPISGHKSVSWYQQVLGQGPQFIFQYYEKEERGRGNFPDRFSARQFPNYSSELNVNALLLGDSALYLCASSLVWSTGELFFGEGSRLTVL.

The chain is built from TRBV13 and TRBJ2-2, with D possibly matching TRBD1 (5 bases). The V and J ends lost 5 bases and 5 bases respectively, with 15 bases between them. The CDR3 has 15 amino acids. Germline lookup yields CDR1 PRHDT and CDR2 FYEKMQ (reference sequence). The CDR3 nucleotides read TGTGCCAGCAGCCCAAGGGGCAGGGCGACCGGGGAGCTGTTTTTT. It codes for CASSPRGRATGELFF.

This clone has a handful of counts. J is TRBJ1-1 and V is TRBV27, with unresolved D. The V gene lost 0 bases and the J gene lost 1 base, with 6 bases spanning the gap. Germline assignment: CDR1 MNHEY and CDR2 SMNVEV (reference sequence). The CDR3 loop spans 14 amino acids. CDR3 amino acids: CASSLSSSNTEAFF. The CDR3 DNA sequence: TGTGCCAGCAGTTTATCCTCGTCGAACACTGAAGCTTTCTTT.